Below are 15 T cell receptor beta chains sequenced from a single sample in a study of radiotherapy plus CTLA-4 blockade in lung cancer. The assay was immunoSEQ multiplex PCR, and TCRdb's table has in-frame clones only and misses some. The sample records approximately 32,000 clones, less than 75% being singletons. Sequenced material: peripheral blood, taken from a patient treated with radiotherapy plus ipilimumab. The receptors were sampled from a human donor with non-small cell lung cancer who had stable disease on radiotherapy plus ipilimumab.

This clone rates as medium-sized. This chain uses TRBV6-6 with TRBJ2-1, with no clear D. The CDR3 is made up of 13 amino acids. CDR1 and CDR2 from the germline V gene are MNHNY and SVGAGI (reference sequence). Trimming took off 0 bases at V and 8 bases at J, with 8 bases between the two ends. The DNA of the CDR3 is TGTGCCAGCAGTTACTCAGGGTTTGATGAGCAGTTCTTC. It codes for CASSYSGFDEQFF.

CDR3 nucleotides: TGTGCCAGCAGCCGGACAGAAAAAGTCACTAACTATGGCTACACCTTC. It codes for CASSRTEKVTNYGYTF. The genes are TRBV4-2 and TRBJ1-2; maybe TRBD1 (6 bases). CDR1 is LGHNA, CDR2 YNFKEQ, per germline. The V and J ends lost 4 bases and 0 bases respectively, with 15 bases between them. The CDR3 sequence is 16 residues long.

J is TRBJ2-5 and V is TRBV7-8; D may match TRBD1 or TRBD2 (5 bases each). The CDR3 is made up of 15 amino acids. Per germline, CDR1 SGHVS and CDR2 FQNEAQ. Trimming pared 4 bases from V and 5 bases from J, leaving 17 bases between. The CDR3: CASSSTGGERETQYF. The CDR3 DNA is TGTGCCAGCAGCTCCACAGGAGGTGAAAGGGAGACCCAGTACTTC.

This clone was counted only a few times. This rearrangement joins TRBV7-5 to TRBJ1-2; the table names TRBD1, a call not compared with the DNA. TRBV7-5 is noted as a pseudogene. This CDR3 is built from 15 residues. The CDR3 DNA is TGTGCCAGAAGCTCCCGGACAGGGCGGGAATATGGCTACACCTTC. Translation: CARSSRTGREYGYTF.

The chain carries TRBV27 and TRBJ2-1; 9 bases line up with TRBD2. CDR1 and CDR2 (germline): MNHEY, SMNVEV (reference sequence). V lost 4 bases to trimming and J lost 5 bases; unmatched junction nucleotides: 12. CDR3 length: 17 residues. CDR3 bases: TGTGCCAGCAGTTCCCGCGGGGGGGGGATCTGGAACAATGAGCAGTTCTTC. Translating gives CASSSRGGGIWNNEQFF.

The table lists this clone with a few counts. The chain has TRBV7-2 and TRBJ1-1, with a weak D call TRBD1 (6 bases). V was cut by 6 bases and J by 4 bases, with 12 bases left in between. CDR1 and CDR2 from the germline V gene are SGHTA and FQGNSA. This CDR3 region has 13 residues. CDR3 sequence reads: CASSTPGVTEAFF. In nucleotides, the CDR3 is TGTGCCAGCAGTACGCCAGGGGTCACTGAAGCTTTCTTT.

The chain links TRBV6-5 to TRBJ1-1; D may be TRBD1 (5 bases). Deletions cut 6 bases from V and 0 bases from J, with 11 bases between. The germline V gene encodes CDR1 MNHEY and CDR2 SVGAGI. The length of the CDR3 is 14 residues. CDR3 DNA sequence: TGTGCCAGCAGCAAGGGCAGGGTGAACACTGAAGCTTTCTTT. Its translation is CASSKGRVNTEAFF.

The rearrangement links TRBV2 to TRBJ1-3; D uncertain. There are 13 residues in the CDR3. CDR1 is SNHLY, CDR2 FYNNEI, per germline. The V end lost 4 bases, the J end lost 2 bases, and 6 bases lay between the germline ends. CDR3 sequence reads: CASSASAGNTIYF. Here the CDR3 DNA reads TGTGCCAGCAGTGCATCGGCTGGAAACACCATATATTTT.

The rearrangement links TRBV30 to TRBJ1-3; 7 bases are a match to TRBD1. The germline CDR1 and CDR2 sequences are GTSNPN and SVGIG (reference sequence). The CDR3 is 13 amino acids. CDR3 loop: CASQGGSGNTIYF. In DNA, the CDR3 is TGTGCATCCCAGGGGGGGAGTGGAAACACCATATATTTT.

This sequence joins TRBV29-1 and TRBJ1-1; 8 nucleotides line up with TRBD1. J gave up 5 bases and V 4 bases, and 6 bases lay outside the gene matches. This CDR3 is 13 amino acids long. Germline CDR1 reads SQVTM; CDR2 reads ANQGSEA. Here the CDR3 reads CSVGLDRVTEAFF. CDR3 bases: TGCAGCGTTGGTTTGGACAGGGTGACTGAAGCTTTCTTT.

The gene calls are TRBV7-8 and TRBJ1-2, with D possibly being TRBD1 (6 bases). Germline-derived CDR1 and CDR2 are SGHVS and FQNEAQ. With 3 bases removed from V and 3 bases from J, the gap between germline ends came to 11 bases. The CDR3 has 14 amino acids. Here the CDR3 reads CASSFRGRDYGYTF. CDR3 DNA sequence: TGTGCCAGCAGCTTCAGGGGTCGGGACTATGGCTACACCTTC.

The V and J genes are TRBV6-6 and TRBJ2-4; no clear D gene. CDR1 is MNHNY, CDR2 SVGAGI, per germline (reference sequence). V gave up 8 bases and J gave up 2 bases, with 7 bases separating them. This CDR3 is 12 amino acids long. The CDR3 bases are TGTGCCAGCGTAGGATCCAAAAACATTCAGTACTTC. Translating gives CASVGSKNIQYF.

This chain joins TRBV30 and TRBJ2-7, with D perhaps matching TRBD1 (6 bases). The germline CDR1 and CDR2 sequences are GTSNPN and SVGIG (reference sequence). V shed 0 bases and J shed 6 bases, with 18 bases lying between them. The CDR3 covers 15 residues. This CDR3 is CAWSVGGALYSEQYF. The CDR3 bases are TGTGCCTGGAGTGTTGGGGGCGCGTTATACAGCGAGCAGTACTTC. Full variable domain (rest looked up from reference TRBV30 and TRBJ2-7): SQTIHQWPATLVQPVGSPLSLECTVEGTSNPNLYWYRQAAGRGLQLLFYSVGIGQISSEVPQNLSASRPQDRQFILSSKKLLLSDSGFYLCAWSVGGALYSEQYFGPGTRLTVT.

V gene TRBV27 combines with J gene TRBJ2-3; TRBD2 matches at 15 bases. The V gene's germline CDR1 is MNHEY and CDR2 SMNVEV (reference sequence). The CDR3 is made up of 14 amino acids. V shed 7 bases, J shed 6 bases, and the junction held 2 bases outside the gene matches. The CDR3 sequence is CASIGTSGRDTQYF. CDR3 bases: TGTGCCAGCATCGGGACTAGCGGGAGGGATACGCAGTATTTT.

The rearrangement joins TRBV5-6 to TRBJ2-7; 10 bases are a match to TRBD1. From germline, CDR1 is SGHDT and CDR2 YYEEEE. Trimming at V came to 1 base and at J to 6 bases, leaving 13 bases not matched to a gene. The CDR3 sequence is 17 residues long. This CDR3 is CASSLFFVGQGIGEQYF. Written as DNA, the CDR3 is TGTGCCAGCAGCTTGTTTTTTGTGGGACAGGGGATCGGCGAGCAGTACTTC.